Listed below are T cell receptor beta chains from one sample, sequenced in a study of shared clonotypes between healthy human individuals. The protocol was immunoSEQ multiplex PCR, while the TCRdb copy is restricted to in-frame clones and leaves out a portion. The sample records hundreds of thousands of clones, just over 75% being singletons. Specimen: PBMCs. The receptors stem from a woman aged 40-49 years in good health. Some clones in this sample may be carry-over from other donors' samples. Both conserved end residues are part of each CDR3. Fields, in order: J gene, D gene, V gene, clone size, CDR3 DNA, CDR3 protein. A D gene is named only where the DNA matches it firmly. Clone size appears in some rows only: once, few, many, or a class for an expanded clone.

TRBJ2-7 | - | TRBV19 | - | TGTGCCAGTAGACCTCCCGGACACTCCTACGAGCAGTACTTC | CASRPPGHSYEQYF
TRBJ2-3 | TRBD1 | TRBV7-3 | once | TGTGCCAGCAGCCCACAGGGGTCAGATACGCAGTATTTT | CASSPQGSDTQYF
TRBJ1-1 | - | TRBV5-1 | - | TGCGCCAGCAGCCAGGGGCCGAACACTGAAGCTTTCTTT | CASSQGPNTEAFF
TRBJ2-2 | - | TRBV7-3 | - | TGTGCCAGCAGCACCCGACGGGACGGGGAGCTGTTTTTT | CASSTRRDGELFF
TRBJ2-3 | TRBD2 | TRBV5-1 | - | TGCGCCAGCAGCTTGGTAACGGGAGGCGGCACAGATACGCAGTATTTT | CASSLVTGGGTDTQYF
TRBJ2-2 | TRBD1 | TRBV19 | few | TGTGCCAGTACTCCTGGGGACAGGGAAGCCGGGGAGCTGTTTTTT | CASTPGDREAGELFF
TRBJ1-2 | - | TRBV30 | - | TGTGCCTGGAGTCAGGCCGGGCTTGGCTACACCTTC | CAWSQAGLGYTF
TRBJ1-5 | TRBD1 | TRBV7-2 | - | TGTGCCTGCAGACGTACCGGGACAGACCATCAGCCCCAGCATTTT | CACRRTGTDHQPQHF
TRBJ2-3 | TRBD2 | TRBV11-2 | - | TGTGCCAGCAGCGCCCGGCTAAGCGGGAGGGGCACAGATACGCAGTATTTT | CASSARLSGRGTDTQYF
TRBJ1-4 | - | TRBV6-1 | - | TGTGCCAGCAGTACCCAGGGAGGGGAAAAACTGTTTTTT | CASSTQGGEKLFF
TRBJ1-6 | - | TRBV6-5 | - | TGTGCCAGCAGTTACTCGACTTCACCCCTCCACTTT | CASSYSTSPLHF
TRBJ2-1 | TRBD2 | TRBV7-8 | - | TGTGCCAGCAGCTCCACCGGACTAGCGGTAAACAATGAGCAGTTCTTC | CASSSTGLAVNNEQFF
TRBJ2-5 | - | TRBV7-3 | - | TGTGCCAGCAGCTCGACTCACCTTCAAGAGACCCAGTACTTC | CASSSTHLQETQYF
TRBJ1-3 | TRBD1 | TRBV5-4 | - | TGTGCCAGCAGCACGGAGGACAGGGGTAATGGAAACACCATATATTTT | CASSTEDRGNGNTIYF
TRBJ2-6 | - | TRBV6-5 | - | TGTGCCAGCAGTTCGGGATCTGGGGCCAACGTCCTGACTTTC | CASSSGSGANVLTF
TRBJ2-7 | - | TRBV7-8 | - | TGTGCCAGCAGCTTAGGGACTATCGTGAGGTACGAGCAGTACTTC | CASSLGTIVRYEQYF
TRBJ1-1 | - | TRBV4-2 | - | TGTGCCAGCAGCCAAGGGGGGCGGAGACCTGAAGCTTTCTTT | CASSQGGRRPEAFF
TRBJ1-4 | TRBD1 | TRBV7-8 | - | TGTGCCAGCAAGCTAGCCGTCGGGACAGGTGAAAAACTGTTTTTT | CASKLAVGTGEKLFF
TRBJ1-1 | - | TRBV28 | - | TGTGCCAGCACCTCTGGGGATGGGGCTGGGGACACTGAAGCTTTCTTT | CASTSGDGAGDTEAFF
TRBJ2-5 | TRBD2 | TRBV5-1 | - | TGCGCCAGCACCCCGTTCTCTAGCGGGAAAGAGACCCAGTACTTC | CASTPFSSGKETQYF
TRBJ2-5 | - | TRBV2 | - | TGTGCCAGCGAGCAACAGGGACACCAAGAGACCCAGTACTTC | CASEQQGHQETQYF
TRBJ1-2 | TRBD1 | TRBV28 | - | TGTGCCAGCAGCCCTCTGGGGACAGGGACCTACTCTGGCTATGGCTACACCTTC | CASSPLGTGTYSGYGYTF
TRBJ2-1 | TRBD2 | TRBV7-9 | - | TGTGCCAGCAGCTTATCGACTAGCATGAATGAGCAGTTCTTC | CASSLSTSMNEQFF
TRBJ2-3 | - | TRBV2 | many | TGTGCCAGCAGTGAGTACGGCACAGATACGCAGTATTTT | CASSEYGTDTQYF
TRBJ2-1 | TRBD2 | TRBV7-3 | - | TGTGCCAGCAGCTCCCAACCGGGACTAGCGGTTCCGAGCTCCTACAATGAGCAGTTCTTC | CASSSQPGLAVPSSYNEQFF
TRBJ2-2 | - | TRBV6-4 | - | TGTGCCAGCAGGGCCGGCCTGAACACCGGGGAGCTGTTTTTT | CASRAGLNTGELFF
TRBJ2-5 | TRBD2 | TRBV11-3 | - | TGTGCCAGCAGCTCGCTACTAGCGGGAGGGGGGGAGACCCAGTACTTC | CASSSLLAGGGETQYF
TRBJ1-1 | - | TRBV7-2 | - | TGTGCCAGCAGCTTAGCCGGGGGGAGGTTGTACACTGAAGCTTTCTTT | CASSLAGGRLYTEAFF
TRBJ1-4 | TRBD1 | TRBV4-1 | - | TGCGCCAGCAGCCAACCTGACAGGGATAATGAAAAACTGTTTTTT | CASSQPDRDNEKLFF
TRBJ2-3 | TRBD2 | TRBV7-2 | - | TGTGCCAGCAGCACAGGCGGGAGAAGCGATACGCAGTATTTT | CASSTGGRSDTQYF
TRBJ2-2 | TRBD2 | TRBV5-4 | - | TGTGCAGGACGAGCGGGAGGATCCACCGGGGAGCTGTTTTTT | CAGRAGGSTGELFF
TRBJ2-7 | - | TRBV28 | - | TGTGCCAGCAGTACAACAGGGTTCTCCTACGAGCAGTACTTC | CASSTTGFSYEQYF
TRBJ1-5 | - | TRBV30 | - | TGTGCCTGGAGTGGGTTGGGGCTGGATCAGCCCCAGCATTTT | CAWSGLGLDQPQHF
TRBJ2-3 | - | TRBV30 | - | TGTGCCTGGACTGAGGCGGGACTTCCCGGGGATACGCAGTATTTT | CAWTEAGLPGDTQYF
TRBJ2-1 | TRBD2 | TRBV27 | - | TGTGCCAGCAGTCCCCCACTAGGACTAGCGGGAGGGCTTGCGCAGTTCTTC | CASSPPLGLAGGLAQFF
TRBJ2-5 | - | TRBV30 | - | TGTGCCTGGGAGGTTGGGTCGAAGACCCAGTACTTC | CAWEVGSKTQYF
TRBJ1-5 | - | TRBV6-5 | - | TGTGCCAGCAGTTACTCTCCATATCAGCCCCAGCATTTT | CASSYSPYQPQHF
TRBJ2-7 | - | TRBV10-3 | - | TGTGCCATCAGTGAACAGGCCACCTACGAGCAGTACTTC | CAISEQATYEQYF
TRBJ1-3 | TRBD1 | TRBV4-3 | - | TGCGCCAGCAGCCAAGATATGGCAGGGGGGTCTGGAAACACCATATATTTT | CASSQDMAGGSGNTIYF
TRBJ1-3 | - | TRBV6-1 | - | TGTGCCAGCCGGTCCGGGATCTCTGGAAACACCATATATTTT | CASRSGISGNTIYF
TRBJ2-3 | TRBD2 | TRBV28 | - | TGTGCCAGCAGTCCCGGACTAGCGGGAGGCACAGATACGCAGTATTTT | CASSPGLAGGTDTQYF
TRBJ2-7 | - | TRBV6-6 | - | TGTGCCAGCAGTCGAGGGACGGGGAACTACGAGCAGTACTTC | CASSRGTGNYEQYF
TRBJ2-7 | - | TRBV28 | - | TGTGCCAGCATATCCCCCGGATCTTACGAGCAGTACTTC | CASISPGSYEQYF
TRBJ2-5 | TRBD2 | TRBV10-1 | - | TGCGCCAGCAGTGGTCCCCGCGCGGGAGTGGGGGAGACCCAGTACTTC | CASSGPRAGVGETQYF
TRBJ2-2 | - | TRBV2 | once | TGTGCCAGCAGTCCTAACACCGGGGAGCTGTTTTTT | CASSPNTGELFF
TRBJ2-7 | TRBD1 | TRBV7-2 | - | TGTGCCAGCAGCTGGGACAGCTACGAGCAGTACTTC | CASSWDSYEQYF
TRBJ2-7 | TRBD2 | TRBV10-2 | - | TGCGCCAGCAGTGGACTAGCTGGGAGCTACGAGCAGTACTTC | CASSGLAGSYEQYF
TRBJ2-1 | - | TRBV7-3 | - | TGTGCCAGCAGCTTAACGAACGGGAATCACAATGAGCAGTTCTTC | CASSLTNGNHNEQFF
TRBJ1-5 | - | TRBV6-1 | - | TGTGCCAGCAGTCACCACGGACAGCCCCAGCATTTT | CASSHHGQPQHF